This is a list of T cell receptor beta chains from one sample in a study of blood T cell repertoires in COVID-19. The assay was immunoSEQ multiplex PCR, and TCRdb's table has in-frame clones only and misses some. The sample consists of 200,000 to 250,000 clones, about 85% of them appearing once. Material for sequencing was peripheral blood. Receptors originate from a woman younger than 30 who had recovered from COVID-19. Both conserved end residues are part of each CDR3. D genes are given only for firm matches. Clone size, where shown, is once, few, many, or a class for clones that have expanded.

>TRBJ2-5|NA|TRBV7-2|NA
CASRLTLGGETQYF
TGTGCCAGCAGACTTACGCTGGGGGGAGAGACCCAGTACTTC
>TRBJ2-7|NA|TRBV24-1|NA
CATSDSGHSSYEQYF
TGTGCCACCAGTGATTCAGGACACTCCTCCTACGAGCAGTACTTC
>TRBJ1-1|NA|TRBV10-3|NA
CAISQEPGTEAFF
TGTGCCATCAGTCAGGAACCGGGGACTGAAGCTTTCTTT
>TRBJ2-2|NA|TRBV29-1|NA
CSVLGQSNAGELFF
TGCAGCGTTCTCGGACAGTCAAACGCCGGGGAGCTGTTTTTT
>TRBJ1-4|NA|TRBV6-5|NA
CASSSSRGEKLFF
TGTGCCAGCAGTTCCTCCAGGGGAGAAAAACTGTTTTTT
>TRBJ2-1|TRBD2|TRBV11-2|NA
CASSPWVAGLSYNEQFF
TGTGCCAGCAGTCCTTGGGTAGCGGGGCTCTCCTACAATGAGCAGTTCTTC
>TRBJ2-7|TRBD2|TRBV4-3|NA
CASSQDRLAGSASYEQYF
TGCGCCAGCAGCCAAGATCGCCTAGCGGGCTCAGCCTCCTACGAGCAGTACTTC
>TRBJ1-5|TRBD1|TRBV4-1|NA
CASSQSGTGFTSNQPQHF
TGCGCCAGCAGCCAGTCCGGGACAGGGTTTACCAGCAATCAGCCCCAGCATTTT
>TRBJ2-1|NA|TRBV9|NA
CASSVAAGTVYNEQFF
TGTGCCAGCAGCGTAGCGGCGGGGACCGTCTACAATGAGCAGTTCTTC
>TRBJ2-5|NA|TRBV28|NA
CASSPWTDQETQYF
TGTGCCAGCAGTCCATGGACAGACCAAGAGACCCAGTACTTC
>TRBJ1-1|NA|TRBV19|NA
CASSIAGLGNTEAFF
TGTGCCAGTAGTATAGCTGGGCTCGGGAACACTGAAGCTTTCTTT
>TRBJ1-2|TRBD1|TRBV19|NA
CASSITPGGSYGYTF
TGTGCCAGTAGTATCACCCCAGGGGGAAGCTATGGCTACACCTTC
>TRBJ1-1|NA|TRBV7-9|NA
CASSSLWGVGTEAFF
TGTGCCAGCAGCTCCTTGTGGGGGGTGGGCACTGAAGCTTTCTTT
>TRBJ1-4|NA|TRBV6-5|NA
CASIINEKLFF
TGTGCCAGCATTATTAATGAAAAACTGTTTTTT
>TRBJ2-1|NA|TRBV12-2|NA
CASRLEGREDYNEQFF
TGTGCAAGTCGCTTAGAGGGGCGGGAGGACTACAATGAGCAGTTCTTC
>TRBJ1-1|NA|TRBV5-1|NA
CASMSDGTEAFF
TGCGCCAGCATGTCAGATGGCACTGAAGCTTTCTTT
>TRBJ2-3|NA|TRBV11-2|NA
CASSIPSLALPTADTQYF
TGTGCCAGCAGTATCCCTTCTTTAGCTCTCCCCACGGCAGATACGCAGTATTTT
>TRBJ2-7|NA|TRBV19|few
CASSLGRGSEQYF
TGTGCCAGTAGTCTTGGTCGGGGTAGCGAGCAGTACTTC
>TRBJ1-1|NA|TRBV15|NA
CATSRDHGGAGTEAFF
TGTGCCACCAGCAGAGATCATGGGGGCGCTGGGACTGAAGCTTTCTTT
>TRBJ2-2|NA|TRBV28|NA
CASRRGGVPGELFF
TGTGCCAGCAGAAGGGGTGGGGTTCCCGGGGAGCTGTTTTTT
>TRBJ2-5|TRBD2|TRBV7-9|NA
CASSLTRLAGGSIQETQYF
TGTGCCAGCAGCCTTACACGACTAGCGGGGGGTAGCATCCAAGAGACCCAGTACTTC
>TRBJ2-3|NA|TRBV2|NA
CASSDQGGDTQYF
TGTGCCAGCAGTGACCAGGGGGGAGATACGCAGTATTTT
>TRBJ2-2|NA|TRBV2|NA
CASLQALNTGELFF
TGTGCCAGCCTTCAAGCCTTGAACACCGGGGAGCTGTTTTTT
>TRBJ1-1|NA|TRBV10-3|few
CATTGMGFAEAFF
TGTGCCACAACAGGGATGGGATTTGCTGAAGCTTTCTTT
>TRBJ1-1|NA|TRBV19|once
CASSLGAGEAFF
TGTGCCAGTAGCCTGGGGGCAGGTGAAGCTTTCTTT
>TRBJ2-2|NA|TRBV7-3|NA
CASSSPTASTGELFF
TGTGCCAGCAGCTCCCCGACTGCTTCCACCGGGGAGCTGTTTTTT
>TRBJ1-1|NA|TRBV5-6|NA
CASSLGVRGAFF
TGTGCCAGCAGCTTGGGGGTCAGGGGAGCTTTCTTT
>TRBJ1-5|TRBD1|TRBV19|NA
CASSIDRGGRQPQHF
TGTGCCAGTAGTATAGATCGAGGGGGCCGACAGCCCCAGCATTTT
>TRBJ2-4|TRBD2|TRBV6-1|once
CASSVSGRTTKNIQYF
TGTGCCAGCAGTGTTAGCGGGAGGACGACCAAAAACATTCAGTACTTC
>TRBJ1-2|NA|TRBV7-9|NA
CASSLGRVNYGYTF
TGTGCCAGCAGCTTAGGCAGGGTCAACTATGGCTACACCTTC
>TRBJ2-7|NA|TRBV7-3|NA
CASSLIAASSYEQYF
TGTGCCAGCAGCTTAATTGCAGCGAGCTCCTACGAGCAGTACTTC
>TRBJ2-1|TRBD1|TRBV12-5|NA
CASGSSGTGFF
TGTGCTAGTGGTTCGTCCGGGACAGGGTTCTTC
>TRBJ2-7|TRBD2|TRBV7-6|NA
CASSSPLAGVYEQYF
TGTGCCAGCAGCTCCCCCCTAGCGGGAGTCTACGAGCAGTACTTC
>TRBJ1-1|TRBD1|TRBV6-1|NA
CASSEGQNRVTEAFF
TGTGCCAGCAGTGAGGGACAGAATCGGGTCACTGAAGCTTTCTTT
>TRBJ2-2|NA|TRBV14|NA
CASSQVMGSYTGELFF
TGTGCCAGCAGCCAAGTTATGGGCAGTTACACCGGGGAGCTGTTTTTT
>TRBJ2-7|NA|TRBV28|NA
CASTPGQPYEQYF
TGTGCCAGCACCCCCGGACAACCCTACGAGCAGTACTTC
>TRBJ2-5|NA|TRBV5-8|NA
CASSRQGTTQYF
TGTGCCAGCAGCCGGCAGGGGACGACCCAGTACTTC
>TRBJ2-1|NA|TRBV24-1|NA
CATSDDSSEYYNEQFF
TGTGCCACCAGTGATGACAGCTCGGAGTACTACAATGAGCAGTTCTTC
>TRBJ2-2|TRBD2|TRBV7-8|once
CANTNAGLGYTGELFF
TGTGCCAACACAAATGCGGGACTAGGTTATACCGGGGAGCTGTTTTTT
>TRBJ2-7|NA|TRBV24-1|once
CATSDQMDSEWPYEQYF
TGTGCCACCAGTGATCAAATGGACAGCGAGTGGCCCTACGAGCAGTACTTC
>TRBJ2-5|TRBD2|TRBV6-2/TRBV6-3|NA
CASSYSIGSGRAYQETQYF
TGTGCCAGCAGTTACTCGATCGGTAGCGGGAGGGCCTACCAAGAGACCCAGTACTTC
>TRBJ2-2|TRBD2|TRBV7-3|NA
CASSLGGSGAGELFF
TGTGCCAGCAGCTTAGGCGGGAGTGGTGCCGGGGAGCTGTTTTTT
>TRBJ2-2|NA|TRBV4-1|few
CASSLNMNTGELFF
TGCGCCAGCAGCCTAAACATGAACACCGGGGAGCTGTTTTTT
>TRBJ1-6|NA|TRBV30|NA
CAWTGQDNQSPLHF
TGTGCCTGGACGGGCCAGGACAATCAATCACCCCTCCACTTT
>TRBJ1-5|NA|TRBV7-9|NA
CASSLAQGPQHF
TGTGCCAGCAGCTTAGCTCAGGGTCCCCAGCATTTT
>TRBJ2-5|TRBD1|TRBV7-7|NA
CASSPLDRFSETQYF
TGTGCCAGCAGCCCCCTGGACAGGTTTTCAGAGACCCAGTACTTC
>TRBJ2-5|NA|TRBV30|NA
CAWRREETQYF
TGTGCCTGGAGGAGGGAAGAGACCCAGTACTTC
>TRBJ2-1|TRBD2|TRBV9|few
CASTLAGDWNEQFF
TGTGCCAGCACCCTAGCGGGAGACTGGAATGAGCAGTTCTTC
>TRBJ1-1|NA|TRBV10-1|NA
CASSEVVRGEAFF
TGCGCCAGCAGTGAAGTTGTCAGGGGCGAAGCTTTCTTT
>TRBJ1-6|NA|TRBV19|NA
CASSLAGIESYNSPLHF
TGTGCCAGTAGCCTCGCGGGAATTGAGTCCTATAATTCACCCCTCCACTTT